These 24 T cell receptor beta chains came from one sample sequenced in a study of T cells in Graves' hyperthyroidism and ophthalmopathy (dated by TCRdb to 2018 to 2020). The method behind the library was multiplex PCR. Reads for this sample came from an Illumina HiSeq 2000. The TCR beta CDR3 regions were amplified from RNA transcripts. A first-round RT-PCR of the TCR CDR3 used the HTBI primer set with the Qiagen OneStep RT-PCR kit. The public sequencing data were trimmed at Q25 with fastp and processed into clonotypes with MiXCR by TCRdb, which kept only in-frame beta chains. Rows merge per CDR3 protein into single entries with the most common DNA and genes. The sample contains hundreds of thousands of distinct CDR3 sequences, 35% to 40% of them found a single time. The biggest ten clones account for more than 7% of the sample. Sequenced sample: blood. These TCRs come from a man aged 18 to 35 with Graves' hyperthyroidism.

This clonotype has only a few counts. The CDR3 sequence is CASSPWGQGHQPQHF. The CDR3 nucleotides read TGTGCCAGCAGCCCCTGGGGCCAGGGACATCAGCCCCAGCATTTT. This chain uses TRBV5-6 with TRBJ1-5; D may be TRBD1 (5 bases). Germline CDR1 and CDR2: SGHDT and YYEEEE. The CDR3 length is 15 residues. The V end lost 4 bases, the J end lost 5 bases, and 16 bases lay between the germline ends.

The V gene is TRBV2, the J gene TRBJ2-2, with D possibly being TRBD1 or TRBD2 (6 bases each). This CDR3 spans 14 amino acids. Germline values: CDR1 SNHLY, CDR2 FYNNEI. Trimming removed 7 bases at V and 6 bases at J, with 15 bases between. In nucleotides, the CDR3 is TGTGCCAGCACCGATGCAGGGGACTCCGGGGAGCTGTTTTTT. It encodes CASTDAGDSGELFF.

This clonotype was recorded a few times. The chain links TRBV20-1 to TRBJ2-5; 9 nucleotides agree with TRBD2. The J segment lost 5 bases and the V segment lost 1 base, leaving 8 bases of the junction unmatched. Germline CDR1 is DFQATT and CDR2 is SNEGSKA (reference sequence). CDR3 size: 15 residues. CDR3 sequence: CSARGLAGVQETQYF. The CDR3 region has the DNA TGCAGTGCTAGAGGCTTAGCGGGGGTGCAGGAGACCCAGTACTTC.

V is TRBV7-4 and J is TRBJ1-2; D call uncertain. There are 15 residues in the CDR3. Germline V gene data show CDR1 as SGHVT and CDR2 as SQSDAQ. The germline V and J ends were trimmed by 4 bases and 3 bases, with 15 bases remaining between them. CDR3 loop: CASSSGGPLDYGYTF. The CDR3 nucleotides are TGTGCCAGCAGCTCAGGAGGGCCCCTTGACTATGGCTACACCTTC.

V is TRBV29-1 and J is TRBJ2-2, with 7 bases fitting TRBD1. J gave up 11 bases and V 3 bases, and 9 bases lay outside the gene matches. CDR3 size: 13 residues. Germline V lookup: CDR1 SQVTM, CDR2 ANQGSEA. The DNA of the CDR3 is TGCAGCGTTGAGATGGGACAGACCTGCGAGCTGTTTTTT. Translation: CSVEMGQTCELFF.

This clonotype was recorded many times. V and J are TRBV7-2 and TRBJ2-7; D remains unclear. Trimming took 3 bases from V and 2 from J, leaving 14 bases between them. The CDR3 extends over 15 amino acids. Germline V gene data show CDR1 as SGHTA and CDR2 as FQGNSA. CDR3 sequence (DNA): TGTGCCAGCAGCTTCCGCGTGGAGCAGACCTACGAGCAGTACTTC. Translating gives CASSFRVEQTYEQYF.

The chain uses TRBV20-1 and TRBJ2-7; TRBD1 might be the D (6 bases). V was clipped by 5 bases and J by 0 bases, with 14 bases between them. In germline, CDR1 is DFQATT, CDR2 SNEGSKA (reference sequence). This CDR3 comprises 14 residues. Written as DNA, the CDR3 is TGCAGTGCTCCGTTCCGGGACAACTCCTACGAGCAGTACTTC. Translating gives CSAPFRDNSYEQYF.

The chain employs TRBV10-2 and TRBJ1-1; D is possibly TRBD1 (5 bases). V lost 2 bases to trimming and J lost 7 bases, with 8 bases between them. Germline V gene sequence: CDR1 WSHSY, CDR2 SAAADI. This CDR3 comprises 12 residues. This chain's CDR3 is CASSEGGGEAFF. The CDR3 nucleotides read TGCGCCAGCAGTGAGGGGGGGGGTGAAGCTTTCTTT.

This chain links TRBV25-1 with TRBJ1-2, with D perhaps TRBD1 (5 bases). The CDR3 covers 14 residues. CDR1 is MGHDK, CDR2 SYGVNS, per germline. The V end was cut by 6 bases, the J end by 4 bases, with 15 bases between. The CDR3 loop is CASSWGRRSYGYTF. CDR3 nucleotides: TGTGCCAGCAGCTGGGGACGACGGTCCTATGGCTACACCTTC.

The chain combines TRBV6-5 with TRBJ1-6; D is unresolved. Germline CDR1 MNHEY, CDR2 SVGAGI. The CDR3 length is 13 residues. Trimming removed 0 bases from V and 8 bases from J, with 5 bases in between. CDR3 region: CASSYSTYSPLHF. The CDR3 region has the DNA TGTGCCAGCAGTTACTCGACATATTCACCCCTCCACTTT.

The chain links TRBV6-1 to TRBJ2-5; 11 bases are a match to TRBD2. V lost 6 bases and J lost 5; bases outside the gene matches: 14. The CDR3 spans 17 residues. Germline V CDR1 and CDR2: MNHNS, SASEGT. The CDR3 DNA is TGTGCCAGCAGCCCGGGGAAACTGACTAGCGGGATCGAGACCCAGTACTTC. This sequence encodes CASSPGKLTSGIETQYF.

To note about this clonotype: A much larger clone sits a single nucleotide away, making a read error possible. The chain recombines TRBV19 with TRBJ2-6; D is uncertain. Germline CDR1 and CDR2: LNHDA and SQIVND (reference sequence). Trimming left V 6 bases short and J 0 bases short, with 12 bases between. CDR3 size: 16 residues. CDR3 region: CASRQEPPSGANVLTF. CDR3 bases: TGTGCCAGTAGGCAGGAGCCACCCTCTGGGGCCAACGTCCTGACTTTC. Supplemented by reference TRBV19 and TRBJ2-6, the full variable domain reads DGGITQSPKYLFRKEGQNVTLSCEQNLNHDAMYWYRQDPGQGLRLIYYSQIVNDFQKGDIAEGYSVSREKKESFPLTVTSAQKNPTAFYLCASRQEPPSGANVLTFGAGSRLTVL.

In its sample, this clonotype was seen many times. This chain uses TRBV10-2 with TRBJ2-6; D remains ambiguous. From germline, CDR1 is WSHSY and CDR2 SAAADI. Trimming pared 3 bases from V and 0 bases from J, leaving 0 bases between. This CDR3 contains 13 residues. CDR3 protein: CASSDSGANVLTF. Here the CDR3 DNA reads TGCGCCAGCAGTGACTCTGGGGCCAACGTCCTGACTTTC.

This clonotype was seen ten or more times. The rearrangement joins TRBV9 to TRBJ2-7; D is unclear. The CDR3 is 13 residues long. Trimming took 0 bases from V and 5 from J, leaving 9 bases between them. CDR1 is SGDLS, CDR2 YYNGEE, per germline. CDR3 sequence: CASSVAPADEQYF. DNA for the CDR3: TGTGCCAGCAGCGTAGCCCCCGCCGACGAGCAGTACTTC. The whole variable domain, remainder taken from reference TRBV9 and TRBJ2-7, is DSGVTQTPKHLITATGQRVTLRCSPRSGDLSVYWYQQSLDQGLQFLIQYYNGEERAKGNILERFSAQQFPDLHSELNLSSLELGDSALYFCASSVAPADEQYFGPGTRLTVT.

In its sample, this clonotype was seen many times. The chain is built from TRBV11-2 and TRBJ2-5; no firm D call. V was trimmed by 4 bases and J by 5 bases, leaving 17 bases between them. CDR1 and CDR2 from the germline V gene are SGHAT and FQNNGV. The CDR3 consists of 15 residues. The CDR3 coding sequence is TGTGCCAGCAGCTCATCGTGGCCGGCGAGTGAGACCCAGTACTTC. Translating gives CASSSSWPASETQYF.

There are a few counts of this clonotype. The V call is TRBV7-9, the J call TRBJ2-2; 7 positions match TRBD2. J was trimmed by 3 bases and V by 8 bases; bases with no gene match: 6. The CDR3 has 14 amino acids. In germline, CDR1 is SEHNR, CDR2 FQNEAQ (reference sequence). The CDR3 protein is CASQTSRYTGELFF. Written as DNA, the CDR3 is TGTGCCAGCCAGACTAGCAGATACACCGGGGAGCTGTTTTTT. Supplemented by reference TRBV7-9 and TRBJ2-2, the full variable domain reads DTGVSQNPRHKITKRGQNVTFRCDPISEHNRLYWYRQTLGQGPEFLTYFQNEAQLEKSRLLSDRFSAERPKGSFSTLEIQRTEQGDSAMYLCASQTSRYTGELFFGEGSRLTVL.

In its sample, this clonotype was seen a few times. This chain joins TRBV6-2 or TRBV6-3 and TRBJ2-7; the D is unclear. This CDR3 is 11 amino acids long. CDR1 and CDR2 from the germline V gene are MNHEY and SVGEGT. Trimming removed 7 bases at V and 3 bases at J, with 7 bases between. The chain's CDR3 is CASNDIYEQYF. In nucleotides, the CDR3 is TGTGCCAGCAACGACATCTACGAGCAGTACTTC.

This clonotype has just a few counts. The CDR3 nucleotides are TGTGCCAGCAGTTACTCTGACAGTGGGGGCTACACCTTC. Amino acid sequence: CASSYSDSGGYTF. The genes are TRBV6-6 and TRBJ1-2; TRBD1 might be the D (5 bases). The CDR3 runs 13 residues. V lost 0 bases to trimming and J lost 8 bases, with 10 bases between them. The germline CDR1 and CDR2 sequences are MNHNY and SVGAGI (reference sequence).

This clonotype has just a few counts. The chain combines TRBV20-1 with TRBJ1-1; the match to TRBD1 covers 8 bases. This CDR3 spans 14 amino acids. The V gene end was trimmed by 1 base and the J gene end by 1 base; junction bases not matched to a gene: 2. From germline, CDR1 is DFQATT and CDR2 SNEGSKA (reference sequence). The CDR3 sequence is CSARGGQGNTEAFF. DNA of the CDR3: TGCAGTGCTAGAGGCGGACAGGGGAACACTGAAGCTTTCTTT.

The CDR3 DNA reads TGTGCCAGCAGCCAAGATTCTTGGGGGGACACTGAAGCTTTCTTT. This gives the protein CASSQDSWGDTEAFF. The chain joins TRBV4-2 to TRBJ1-1, with D perhaps matching TRBD1 (5 bases). The CDR3 is made up of 15 amino acids. From germline, CDR1 is LGHNA and CDR2 YNFKEQ. V gave up 0 bases and J gave up 3 bases, with 11 bases separating them.

This clonotype was found many times. The chain uses TRBV15 and TRBJ1-2; D is ambiguous. The length of the CDR3 is 15 residues. CDR1 LNHNV and CDR2 YYDKDF come from the germline V gene (reference sequence). The germline V and J ends were trimmed by 0 bases and 4 bases, with 12 bases remaining between them. The CDR3 here is CATSRDRRAAYGYTF. The CDR3 DNA follows: TGTGCCACCAGCAGAGATCGTAGGGCAGCCTATGGCTACACCTTC. The full variable domain, completed using reference TRBV15 and TRBJ1-2, is DAMVIQNPRYQVTQFGKPVTLSCSQTLNHNVMYWYQQKSSQAPKLLFHYYDKDFNNEADTPDNFQSRRPNTSFCFLDIRSPGLGDTAMYLCATSRDRRAAYGYTFGSGTRLTVV.

On this clonotype: At one of its ends the junction is not consistent with the germline gene, which may arise from a read error. The rearrangement uses TRBV10-3 and TRBJ2-6, with a possible D match to TRBD1 (6 bases). Germline values: CDR1 ENHRY, CDR2 SYGVKD. This CDR3 is 18 amino acids long. In DNA form, the CDR3 reads TGTGCCAGCAGTCGAGGGGGAACACGGACAGCTGGGGCCAACGTCCTGACTTTC. It encodes CASSRGGTRTAGANVLTF.

The V and J genes are TRBV4-3 and TRBJ1-6, with a tentative D call TRBD1 (5 bases). V was shortened by 4 bases and J by 6 bases, with 19 bases between the two germline ends. CDR3 size: 17 residues. Germline V gives CDR1 LGHNA, CDR2 YSLEER. The CDR3 region has the DNA TGCGCCAGCAGCCTCCTGGATCAGGGAGGGAGTAATTCACCCCTCCACTTT. This translates into CASSLLDQGGSNSPLHF.

There are many counts of this clonotype. V gene TRBV24-1 combines with J gene TRBJ2-6; possibly TRBD1 or TRBD2 for D (5 bases each). Germline V gene lookup returns CDR1 KGHDR and CDR2 SFDVKD. The V gene lost 9 bases and the J gene lost 2 bases, with 13 bases spanning the gap. The CDR3 length is 15 residues. CDR3 sequence (DNA): TGTGCCACCGGGGCTAGCTTCCCTGGGGCCAACGTCCTGACTTTC. Protein product: CATGASFPGANVLTF.